Detailed here is one TCR beta chain. These data belong to a study of blood T cell repertoires in COVID-19. Across the whole study: The United States, Italy and Spain provided the acute and convalescent COVID-19 samples. T cells, B-cell-depleted T cells, or PBMCs supplied cDNA or gDNA.

V was cut by 2 bases and J by 9 bases, with 8 bases left in between. The CDR3 is made up of 12 amino acids. Germline-derived CDR1 and CDR2 are SNHLY and FYNNEI. In the authors' workflow: For nucleated cells, counts were estimated from reference gene primer amplification. Method: immunoSEQ multiplex PCR; TCRdb's copy keeps in-frame clones and lacks some. That table supplies the V and J calls and clone size; D and trimming were determined from the DNA. Counted here are about 190,000 clones, roughly 90% occurring once; the ten biggest clones make up around 6.6%. The source is a man aged 40-49 years with acute or convalescent COVID-19. The sample comprised peripheral blood. V usage is TRBV2 and J usage is TRBJ2-1; D remains ambiguous. CDR3 protein: CASSERSGEQFF. The CDR3 DNA follows: TGTGCCAGCAGTGAACGTTCAGGTGAGCAGTTCTTC.